This T cell receptor beta chain was retrieved from a study of CD8 T cells in ankylosing spondylitis. There are 15 residues in the CDR3. V lost 6 bases and J 3 bases, leaving 18 bases between the germline ends. Germline CDR1 ENHRY, CDR2 SYGVKD. Via MiXCR, TCRdb re-called the 5' RACE reads, giving one row per CDR3 protein. The table lists approximately 250,000 distinct CDR3 sequences, around 32% of them singletons. This sequence was found in a male donor with ankylosing spondylitis or in good health (not recorded which). Sample: blood, either unsorted or a sorted T cell fraction (not recorded which). The V and J genes are TRBV10-3 and TRBJ2-7; D might be TRBD2 (6 bases). The DNA for the CDR3 is TGTGCCATCAGCCCCGGGGGTGGGGCCCTCTACGAGCAGTACTTC. This translates into CAISPGGGALYEQYF.